A single sample gave rise to the 10 T cell receptor beta chains below, sequenced in a study of shared clonotypes between healthy human individuals. Only in-frame clones appear in the TCRdb table, and some are missing; sequencing was by immunoSEQ multiplex PCR. This table holds roughly 2.5 million clones, approximately 92% found once. The sequenced material came from naive CD4+ T cells sorted from blood. Noted subset: CD45RA+ positively selected. These receptors were obtained from a man between 18 and 29 years old in good health.

This rearrangement joins TRBV6-1 to TRBJ2-6; possibly TRBD1 for D (6 bases). The V end was cut by 6 bases, the J end by 1 base, with 10 bases between. CDR3 length: 15 residues. Germline CDR1 MNHNS, CDR2 SASEGT. CDR3 DNA: TGTGCCAGCAGCCTAGACAGGTCTGGGGCCAACGTCCTGACTTTC. It yields the protein CASSLDRSGANVLTF.

The chain is built from TRBV5-4 and TRBJ1-2; D is ambiguous. The CDR3 covers 13 residues. From germline, CDR1 is SGHNT and CDR2 YYREEE (reference sequence). The ends were cut back, 3 bases at V and 4 bases at J, with 10 bases in the middle. Here the CDR3 DNA reads TGTGCCAGCAGCTCCGGACTGCTCTATGGCTACACCTTC. Translating it yields CASSSGLLYGYTF. The entire variable domain, with the rest obtained from reference TRBV5-4 and TRBJ1-2, is as follows: ETGVTQSPTHLIKTRGQQVTLRCSSQSGHNTVSWYQQALGQGPQFIFQYYREEENGRGNFPPRFSGLQFPNYSSELNVNALELDDSALYLCASSSGLLYGYTFGSGTRLTVV.

This clone was found a few times. The rearrangement joins TRBV11-1 to TRBJ1-1; D call uncertain. The V gene's germline CDR1 is SGHAT and CDR2 FQDESV (reference sequence). CDR3 size: 15 residues. With 1 base removed from V and 2 bases from J, the gap between germline ends came to 11 bases. The CDR3 spells CASSLGLTANTEAFF. The CDR3 DNA is TGTGCCAGCAGCTTAGGCTTGACGGCAAACACTGAAGCTTTCTTT. The full variable domain, in which reference TRBV11-1 and TRBJ1-1 provide the parts outside the CDR3, is EAEVAQSPRYKITEKSQAVAFWCDPISGHATLYWYRQILGQGPELLVQFQDESVVDDSQLPKDRFSAERLKGVDSTLKIQPAELGDSAMYLCASSLGLTANTEAFFGQGTRLTVV.

The chain recombines TRBV7-9 with TRBJ1-4; D gene uncertain. Germline assignment: CDR1 SEHNR and CDR2 FQNEAQ (reference sequence). CDR3 length equals 13 residues. Deletions cut 5 bases from V and 5 bases from J, with 9 bases between. The CDR3 here is CASSGEGNEKLFF. CDR3 in DNA: TGTGCCAGCAGCGGGGAGGGAAATGAAAAACTGTTTTTT.

The CDR3 is CASSLGTVGTDTQYF. CDR3 nucleotides: TGTGCCAGCAGCCTCGGGACAGTGGGGACAGATACGCAGTATTTT. This rearrangement joins TRBV7-2 to TRBJ2-3; 7 positions match TRBD1. After removal of 5 bases from V and 3 bases from J, the junction contained 8 bases not matched to a gene. The CDR3 runs 15 residues. The germline V gene has CDR1 SGHTA and CDR2 FQGNSA.

The V call is TRBV5-4, the J call TRBJ2-5; D may correspond to TRBD1 or TRBD2 (5 bases each). Germline V gene sequence: CDR1 SGHNT, CDR2 YYREEE (reference sequence). The CDR3 consists of 12 residues. The ends were cut back, 4 bases at V and 2 bases at J, with 6 bases in the middle. The CDR3 DNA follows: TGTGCCAGCAGCGAGGGGCAAGAGACCCAGTACTTC. Translated, it gives CASSEGQETQYF.

The gene calls are TRBV5-1 and TRBJ2-7, with D possibly matching TRBD1 (6 bases). The CDR3 covers 15 residues. Deletions cut 0 bases from V and 2 bases from J, with 12 bases between. CDR1 is SGHRS, CDR2 YFSETQ, per germline. CDR3 in amino acids: CASSLGGLLPYEQYF. CDR3 DNA: TGCGCCAGCAGCTTGGGGGGGCTTCTCCCCTACGAGCAGTACTTC. The full variable domain, its missing parts supplied by reference TRBV5-1 and TRBJ2-7, is KAGVTQTPRYLIKTRGQQVTLSCSPISGHRSVSWYQQTPGQGLQFLFEYFSETQRNKGNFPGRFSGRQFSNSRSEMNVSTLELGDSALYLCASSLGGLLPYEQYFGPGTRLTVT.

The rearrangement joins TRBV6-7 to TRBJ1-6; D uncertain. TRBV6-7 is sorted into the ORF group, with uncertain function. The V and J ends lost 0 bases and 7 bases respectively, with 7 bases between them. This CDR3 has 14 residues. In DNA form, the CDR3 reads TGTGCCAGCAGTTACTCAAAGCGAAATTCACCCCTCCACTTT. Protein: CASSYSKRNSPLHF.

The chain has TRBV7-9 and TRBJ2-1; the match to TRBD2 covers 10 bases. The V and J ends lost 4 bases and 10 bases, in that order; junction bases with no gene match: 19. Looked up from germline, CDR1 is SEHNR and CDR2 is FQNEAQ (reference sequence). The CDR3 loop spans 18 amino acids. The CDR3 DNA follows: TGTGCCAGCAGCTCGACCACCCAGGGGGCTAGCGGGAGATCCGAGCAGTTCTTC. This encodes CASSSTTQGASGRSEQFF.

This clone was counted a few times. In the same sample, other DNA sequences code for this CDR3. The V and J genes are TRBV19 and TRBJ2-7; 9 nucleotides align to TRBD1. V was clipped by 3 bases and J by 5 bases; unmatched bases: 2. The CDR3 extends over 13 amino acids. Germline V gene data show CDR1 as LNHDA and CDR2 as SQIVND (reference sequence). CDR3 bases: TGTGCCAGTAGTATGGACAGGGGCCACGAGCAGTACTTC. It encodes CASSMDRGHEQYF.